The rows below give T cell receptor beta chains drawn from one sample of a study of T cells in Graves' hyperthyroidism and ophthalmopathy. MiXCR, run by TCRdb on the multiplex PCR reads, gives a single entry per CDR3 protein. This sample has some 490,000 distinct CDR3 sequences, with roughly a sixth found just once. The sample was blood. Every receptor here comes from a woman aged 30 to 39 with Graves' ophthalmopathy. Both conserved end residues are part of each CDR3.

V gene,CDR3 protein
TRBV28,CASSLGTRGETQYF
TRBV16,CASSHRQGNTEAFF
TRBV15,CATSGGTGLYGYTF
TRBV5-1,CASSPFAESSYNEQFF
TRBV24-1,CATSESNTEAFF
TRBV20-1,CSAPESRSSQETQYF
TRBV6-1,CASREDRIQETQYF
TRBV6-1,CASGPPGPIYEQYF
TRBV28,CASSPPGLTETQYF
TRBV13,CASSSPTAGGTHAYEQYF
TRBV3-1,CASSQRGNGYTF
TRBV3-1,CASSQGLVSYEQYF
TRBV10-3,CAISGSGTNTGELFF
TRBV6-1,CASSRETSEAFF
TRBV12-3/TRBV12-4,CASSFTSNEKLFF
TRBV20-1,CSARDSGGGRSDTEAFF
TRBV6-1,CASDITSYEQYF
TRBV7-6,CASSSNGPLGEQYF
TRBV14,CASSQRGHEQYF
TRBV7-9,CASSSDTGHEQYF
TRBV2,CASSEISVSRHYEQYF
TRBV6-2/TRBV6-3,CASSPAGDGELFF